Sequencing of this T cell receptor beta chain was carried out in a study of blood T cell repertoires in COVID-19. Turning to the study itself: COVID-19 samples, acute and convalescent, were from the United States, Italy and Spain.

Per the germline V gene, CDR1 is SGHRS and CDR2 is YFSETQ. The CDR3 has 16 residues. Trimming removed 0 bases from V and 1 base from J, with 13 bases in between. Profiled with immunoSEQ multiplex PCR; TCRdb holds only in-frame clones, not every one. The sample yields around 450,000 clones, 87% seen once. The study counted Cohort 3 donors as recovered given two negative PCRs, clearance, or symptom resolution. The sample comprised PBMCs or T cells enriched from blood (not recorded which). The V gene is TRBV5-1, the J gene TRBJ1-1; D may be TRBD1 (5 bases). The receptor was isolated from a woman in her late teens or twenties who had recovered from COVID-19. The CDR3 DNA reads TGCGCCAGCAGCTTGGTGCAGGGATGGGAGAACACTGAAGCTTTCTTT. The encoded protein is CASSLVQGWENTEAFF.